The rows below give T cell receptor beta chains drawn from one sample of a study of cytomegalovirus exposure and HLA in healthy donors. Assay used: immunoSEQ multiplex PCR; TCRdb lists only in-frame clones, some missing. The sample has tens of thousands of clones, approximately 70% seen once. The sequenced sample was PBMCs. Source of these receptors: a woman aged 60-70 years in good health and CMV-seropositive. Each CDR3 is given with its conserved first and last residue. D genes are given only for firm matches. Size values are once, few and many counts, or a class for expanded clones, and some rows have none.

j_call	v_call	d_call	clone_size	cdr3_nt	cdr3_aa
TRBJ2-3	TRBV19	TRBD2	.	TGTGCCAGTAGTATACTAGCGGGGGGATTCACAGATACGCAGTATTTT	CASSILAGGFTDTQYF
TRBJ2-3	TRBV27	.	.	TGTGCCAGCAGTTTATGGCAGGGCGAAACAGATACGCAGTATTTT	CASSLWQGETDTQYF
TRBJ1-1	TRBV7-2	TRBD1	.	TGTGCCAGCAGCTTATGGGGGGACAGTCCTGAAGCTTTCTTT	CASSLWGDSPEAFF
TRBJ2-3	TRBV7-2	.	.	TGTGCCAGCAGCTTAGTGGCTTCGTGGTCAGATACGCAGTATTTT	CASSLVASWSDTQYF
TRBJ2-3	TRBV5-8	.	once	TGTGCCAGCAGGGGGGGGCGCACAGATACGCAGTATTTT	CASRGGRTDTQYF
TRBJ1-3	TRBV19	TRBD1	few	TGTGCCACTGTGGACAGGACTTCTGGAAACACCATATATTTT	CATVDRTSGNTIYF
TRBJ1-2	TRBV7-2	.	.	TGTGCCAGCAGCCCCGGCGGAGGAGGGCGAGTCTATGGCTACACCTTC	CASSPGGGGRVYGYTF
TRBJ1-6	TRBV6-1	.	.	TGTGCCAGCAGTGAAGTTGGCGGTAAATCACCCCTCCACTTT	CASSEVGGKSPLHF
TRBJ2-5	TRBV18	.	.	TGTGCCAGCTCACCAACCAGCGTACTACCCTACCAAGAGACCCAGTACTTC	CASSPTSVLPYQETQYF
TRBJ2-7	TRBV15	TRBD2	.	TGTGCCACCAGCAGAGATCGGGGGGGACGTACAGCTTTTCCCCACTTC	CATSRDRGGRTAFPHF
TRBJ1-1	TRBV4-3	TRBD1	.	TGCGCCAGCAGCCCGGGACAGGAGAACACTGAAGCTTTCTTT	CASSPGQENTEAFF